The subject of this entry is one TCR beta chain. Its antigen is not known. Sequencing in the ViraFEST assay came after antigen-specific CD4+ T cells had been expanded with viral peptide pools, which were used to stimulate PBMC. When about ten days of culture had elapsed, CD4+ T cells were isolated. Vaccinated recipients, who were negative for nucleocapsid antibodies, had no history of SARS-CoV-2 infection. Peptides at approximately 9.6 ug/ml and IL-2 at approximately 9.7 IU/ml were added to a few million PBMC per well. This sample is drawn from a study of vaccination effects on CD4 cells after COVID-19. Study results and limitations: After vaccination of healthy people, only 1 of 255 vaccine-induced clones cross-reacted with common cold coronaviruses. Late after vaccination, infection- and vaccine-induced clones showed marked clonal contraction. Limitations: small convalescent group and missing early post-infection timepoints.

The CDR3 loop spans 15 amino acids. In germline, CDR1 is SGHNT, CDR2 YENEEA. Trimming cost V 4 bases and J 0 bases, with 7 bases left between them. Sequenced by immunoSEQ multiplex PCR; TCRdb stores in-frame clones only, minus some. The repertoire consists of more than 20,000 clones, with 75% occurring once and the leading ten covering approximately 19%. The rearrangement joins TRBV11-3 to TRBJ2-6; no clear D. The clonotype was recovered from a human donor who received a COVID-19 vaccine. This specimen consisted of CD4+ T cells from PBMCs cultured with HCoV-NL63 spike peptides, obtained before COVID-19 vaccination. The CDR3 region has the DNA TGTGCCAGCAGCTCGGGCGGCTCTGGGGCCAACGTCCTGACTTTC. This codes for CASSSGGSGANVLTF.